This T cell receptor beta chain was documented in a study of blood T cell repertoires in COVID-19 (dated by TCRdb to the early 2020s). For the study in its entirety: Collaborator samples came from the United States, Italy and Spain and covered acute and convalescent phases of COVID-19. Where available, HLA class I and class II types were obtained from metadata supplied by the sample provider rather than from assay-based typing. The repertoires were released in a freely available public database intended as a resource for research on the immune response to SARS-CoV-2. The samples were drawn from two sources: the first 160 participants of the ongoing ImmuneRACE study, and some 1,300 subjects contributed by 6 global collaborators. The prospective study material was composed of cDNA or gDNA derived from T cells, B-cell-depleted T cells, or PBMCs. A de-identified subject ID, COVID-19 status, age in years and sex were almost always included in the sample metadata. Subjects who had been exposed to COVID-19, were actively infected with it, or had recovered from it provided the deeply sampled blood TCRbeta repertoires that made up the dataset. General conclusions and limits of the study: Clinical and demographic metadata were provided uncurated, with the amount varying by source and participant.

TCRbeta CDR3 regions were amplified from genomic DNA by means of the immunoSEQ Assay, a bias-controlled multiplex PCR. Concerning the study's data processing: The number of nucleated cells in each sample was estimated from the amplification of reference gene primers within the assay. To quantify the absolute abundance of each unique TCRbeta CDR3 rearrangement, sequence reads were collapsed and filtered. For each sample, productive Simpson clonality was calculated as the square root of Simpson's diversity index over productive rearrangements. TCRdb limited this immuneACCESS table to in-frame rearrangements with V and J called. A share of clones is missing; checked studies link under half to unresolved V genes, and the rest is unexplained. That table gives V, J and clone size, and the DNA gave D and trimming. The sample has fewer than 250,000 clones on record, almost 90% of them singletons. The ten largest clones capture roughly 14% of the sample.

On this clone: The clone's antigen remains unknown. One base away there is no much larger clone; base qualities are not given.

In the prospective study, participants were roughly 18 to 100 years old, resided in approximately 25 geographic areas of the United States, and were enrolled through a virtual design. To assign participants to cohorts, the prospective study relied on clinical history that participants themselves reported in a screening survey and a study questionnaire. Mobile phlebotomists in the prospective study collected whole blood, serum and a nasopharyngeal or oropharyngeal swab from every participant. Additional blood draws and questionnaires over an approximately two-month period could optionally be provided by prospective study participants. Blood samples from the prospective study were shipped frozen or at room temperature prior to DNA extraction. As encoded in the germline V gene, CDR1 is SGHRS while CDR2 is YFSETQ. Cut back by 4 bases and 6 bases, the V and J ends lie 10 bases apart. The CDR3 goes from the cysteine to the phenylalanine over 13 residues. Only the CDR3 region is kept as DNA, spanning 39 bases read in frame from base 1.

Sequenced sample: PBMCs or T cells enriched from blood (not recorded which). The sequence was obtained from a woman in her fifties or sixties with acute COVID-19. The sequence is built from TRBV5-1 and TRBJ2-2; TRBD2 is perhaps the D gene, given 6 matching bases. The sequenced DNA: TGCGCCAGCAGCGGAGGGGTACCCGGGGAGCTGTTTTTT. This gives the protein CASSGGVPGELFF.